This record looks at one TCR beta chain sequence and its context. Its antigen remains unidentified. This entry comes from a study of CD8 T cells in Susac syndrome. General study points: The study's TCR sequencing and HLA analysis drew on a certain number of individuals. That number was acknowledged as relatively small.

Negative isolation was used for CD8+ and CD4+ T cells, and FACS enrichment was applied to TEMRA cells. Random hexamers primed reverse transcription of about 0.5 to 1 ug RNA. TCRdb re-analysed the immunoSEQ multiplex PCR reads in MiXCR, keeping a single row per CDR3 protein. Found here are some 250,000 distinct CDR3 sequences, 90% to 97% of them singletons; the top ten hold about 0.094%. V was pared by 2 bases and J by 3 bases, with 7 bases of the junction left unmatched. CDR1 is SGDLS and CDR2 is YYNGEE in the germline V gene. The CDR3 is 16 amino acids. The chain combines TRBV9 with TRBJ2-3; 9 bases line up with TRBD2. Sequencing was performed on CD4+ T cells from PBMCs. This TCR came from a human donor with Susac syndrome. CDR3 region: CASSVAGGSGTDTQYF. The DNA of the CDR3 is TGTGCCAGCAGCGTTGCGGGAGGGTCGGGAACAGATACGCAGTATTTT.